The 8 T cell receptor beta chains below were found in one sample sequenced in a study of cytomegalovirus exposure and HLA in healthy donors. The PCR contained 60 Vbeta and 13 Jbeta primers. Profiled with immunoSEQ multiplex PCR; TCRdb holds only in-frame clones, not every one. This table lists some 130,000 clones. The sequenced material came from PBMCs. The receptors derive from a man aged 18 to 29 in good health and CMV-seronegative.

This chain connects TRBV27 to TRBJ1-1; possible D gene TRBD1, 5 bases. The V and J ends lost 2 bases and 6 bases respectively, with 10 bases between them. The CDR3 spans 13 residues. Germline V gives CDR1 MNHEY, CDR2 SMNVEV (reference sequence). The CDR3 region is CASSLQGLSEAFF. DNA for the CDR3: TGTGCCAGCAGTTTACAGGGACTGTCTGAAGCTTTCTTT.

The V gene is TRBV11-2, the J gene TRBJ2-7, with D perhaps TRBD1 (5 bases). The V gene's germline CDR1 is SGHAT and CDR2 FQNNGV. The CDR3 totals 15 residues. The V and J ends lost 4 bases and 5 bases respectively, with 18 bases between them. The CDR3 region is CASSSPQGVGNEQYF. The CDR3 bases are TGTGCCAGCAGCTCACCGCAGGGCGTTGGGAACGAGCAGTACTTC. The complete variable domain, with remaining parts taken from reference TRBV11-2 and TRBJ2-7, reads EAGVAQSPRYKIIEKRQSVAFWCNPISGHATLYWYQQILGQGPKLLIQFQNNGVVDDSQLPKDRFSAERLKGVDSTLKIQPAKLEDSAVYLCASSSPQGVGNEQYFGPGTRLTVT.

The CDR3 protein is CASSLGGINQPQHF. The CDR3, as DNA: TGTGCCAGCTCCCTTGGAGGGATCAATCAGCCCCAGCATTTT. The chain couples TRBV19 to TRBJ1-5; D is unclear. The CDR3 covers 14 residues. Germline loops: CDR1 LNHDA, CDR2 SQIVND (reference sequence). V was clipped by 9 bases and J by 3 bases, with 15 bases between them. Filled out from reference TRBV19 and TRBJ1-5, the complete variable domain reads DGGITQSPKYLFRKEGQNVTLSCEQNLNHDAMYWYRQDPGQGLRLIYYSQIVNDFQKGDIAEGYSVSREKKESFPLTVTSAQKNPTAFYLCASSLGGINQPQHFGDGTRLSIL.

CDR3 sequence reads: CSGRDTSYEQYF. The CDR3 DNA reads TGCAGCGGCCGTGACACCTCCTACGAGCAGTACTTC. V and J are TRBV29-1 and TRBJ2-7; D ambiguous. The CDR3 extends over 12 amino acids. Deletions cut 7 bases from V and 0 bases from J, with 10 bases between. The V gene's germline CDR1 is SQVTM and CDR2 ANQGSEA.

The rearrangement uses TRBV5-8 and TRBJ2-2, with TRBD1 matching over 8 bases. The CDR3 is made up of 19 amino acids. The ends lost 4 bases at V and 0 bases at J; junction bases unmatched: 14. Germline CDR1 SGHTS, CDR2 YDEGEE. The DNA of the CDR3 is TGTGCCAGCAGCCCGGTGGGCAGGGGGCGGTACGCGAACACCGGGGAGCTGTTTTTT. It codes for CASSPVGRGRYANTGELFF. Looking up the rest from reference TRBV5-8 and TRBJ2-2 gives the full variable domain: EAGVTQSPTHLIKTRGQQATLRCSPISGHTSVYWYQQALGLGLQFLLWYDEGEERNRGNFPPRFSGRQFPNYSSELNVNALELEDSALYLCASSPVGRGRYANTGELFFGEGSRLTVL.

The chain is built from TRBV27 and TRBJ2-3, with D possibly being TRBD2 (6 bases). The germline CDR1 and CDR2 sequences are MNHEY and SMNVEV (reference sequence). The CDR3 length is 16 residues. V was clipped by 3 bases and J by 0 bases, with 13 bases between them. The CDR3 DNA is TGTGCCAGCAGTTTTCTGGTGGGACTTAGCACAGATACGCAGTATTTT. Translating it yields CASSFLVGLSTDTQYF.

The rearrangement joins TRBV6-1 to TRBJ1-4, with D uncertain. Germline-derived CDR1 and CDR2 are MNHNS and SASEGT. V was pared by 6 bases and J by 5 bases, with 7 bases between. CDR3 length equals 12 residues. This CDR3 reads CASRGENEKLFF. In DNA, the CDR3 is TGTGCCAGCAGGGGCGAGAATGAAAAACTGTTTTTT.

This chain joins TRBV4-1 and TRBJ2-5; possibly TRBD2 for D (5 bases). This CDR3 is 15 amino acids long. CDR1 and CDR2 (germline): MGHRA, YSYEKL. The V gene lost 1 base and the J gene lost 4 bases, with 13 bases spanning the gap. CDR3 sequence: CASSQVGSARETQYF. The CDR3 nucleotides read TGCGCCAGCAGCCAAGTTGGTAGCGCACGAGAGACCCAGTACTTC.